This T cell receptor beta chain was recovered during a study of blood T cell repertoires in COVID-19. Study-wide context: The United States, Italy and Spain provided the acute and convalescent COVID-19 samples.

The V end was cut by 11 bases, the J end by 4 bases, with 21 bases between. The CDR3 is 15 amino acids. Germline V gives CDR1 MNHEY, CDR2 SVGAGI. Original data processing: From reference gene primer amplification, estimates of nucleated cell counts were derived. Profiled with immunoSEQ multiplex PCR; TCRdb holds only in-frame clones, not every one. The V and J calls and clone size come from that table; D and trimming were worked out from the DNA. The table has about 130,000 clones, over 75% seen once; the top ten hold 5% to 7.5%. The clonotype was recovered from a man of 80 years or more with active or convalescent COVID-19. This chain uses TRBV6-5 with TRBJ1-5; D call uncertain. The material sequenced was peripheral blood. The CDR3 DNA is TGTGCCTCCATATCGTTCGGTGAGGCGAATCAGCCCCAGCATTTT. This translates into CASISFGEANQPQHF.